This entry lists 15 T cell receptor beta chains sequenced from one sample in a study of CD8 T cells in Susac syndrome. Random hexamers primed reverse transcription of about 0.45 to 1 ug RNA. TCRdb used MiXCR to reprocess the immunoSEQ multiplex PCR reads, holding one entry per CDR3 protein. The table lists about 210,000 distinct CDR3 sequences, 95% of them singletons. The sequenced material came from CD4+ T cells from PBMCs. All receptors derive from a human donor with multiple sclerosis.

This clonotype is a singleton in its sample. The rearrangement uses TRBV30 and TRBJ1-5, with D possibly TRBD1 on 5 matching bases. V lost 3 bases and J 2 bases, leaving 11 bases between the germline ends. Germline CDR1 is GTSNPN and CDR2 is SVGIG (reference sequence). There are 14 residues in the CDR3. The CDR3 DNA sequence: TGTGCCTGGAGGACGCAGGGTGGCAATCAGCCCCAGCATTTT. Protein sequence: CAWRTQGGNQPQHF.

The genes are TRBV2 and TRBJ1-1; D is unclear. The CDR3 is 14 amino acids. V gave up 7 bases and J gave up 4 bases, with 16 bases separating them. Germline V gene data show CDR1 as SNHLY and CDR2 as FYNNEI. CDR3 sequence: CASNIIKGSTEAFF. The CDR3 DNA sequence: TGTGCCAGCAACATTATCAAGGGTTCCACTGAAGCTTTCTTT.

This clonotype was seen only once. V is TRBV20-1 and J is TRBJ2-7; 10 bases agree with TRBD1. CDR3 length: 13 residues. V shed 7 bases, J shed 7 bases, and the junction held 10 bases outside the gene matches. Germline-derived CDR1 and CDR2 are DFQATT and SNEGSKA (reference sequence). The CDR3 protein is CSVRGTGVGEQYF. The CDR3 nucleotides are TGCAGTGTTCGGGGGACAGGGGTTGGGGAGCAGTACTTC.

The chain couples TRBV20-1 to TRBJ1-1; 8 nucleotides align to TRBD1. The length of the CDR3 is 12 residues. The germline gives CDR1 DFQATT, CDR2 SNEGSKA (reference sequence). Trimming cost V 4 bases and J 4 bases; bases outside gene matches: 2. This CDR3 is CSATGGRTEAFF. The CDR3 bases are TGCAGTGCTACAGGGGGCCGCACTGAAGCTTTCTTT.

CDR3 nucleotides: TGTGCCAGCAGTCCACGGACAGTTCGAGATGAAAAACTGTTTTTT. Amino acid sequence: CASSPRTVRDEKLFF. The gene calls are TRBV27 and TRBJ1-4, with a tentative D call TRBD1 (6 bases). The germline CDR1 and CDR2 sequences are MNHEY and SMNVEV (reference sequence). Between the trimmed V and J ends, which lost 5 bases and 6 bases, there was a span of 16 bases. The CDR3 loop spans 15 amino acids.

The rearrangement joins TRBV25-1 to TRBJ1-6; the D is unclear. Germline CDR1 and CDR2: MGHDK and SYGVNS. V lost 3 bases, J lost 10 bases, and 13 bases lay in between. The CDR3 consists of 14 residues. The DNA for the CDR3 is TGTGCCAGCAGTGATGCCGGGCTGGGGTCACCCCTCCACTTT. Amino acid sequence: CASSDAGLGSPLHF.

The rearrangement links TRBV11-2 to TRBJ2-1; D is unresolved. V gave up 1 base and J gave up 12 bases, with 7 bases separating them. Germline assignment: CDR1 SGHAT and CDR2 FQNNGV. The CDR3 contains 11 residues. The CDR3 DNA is TGTGCCAGCAGCTTAGGGAGAGGGCAGTTCTTC. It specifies CASSLGRGQFF.

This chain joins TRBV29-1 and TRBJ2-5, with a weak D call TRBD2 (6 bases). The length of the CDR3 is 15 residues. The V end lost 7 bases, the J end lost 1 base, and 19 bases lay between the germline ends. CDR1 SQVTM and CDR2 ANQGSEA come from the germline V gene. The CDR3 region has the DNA TGCAGCGGGATGGGGGGTAATGGGGGCCAAGAGACCCAGTACTTC. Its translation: CSGMGGNGGQETQYF.

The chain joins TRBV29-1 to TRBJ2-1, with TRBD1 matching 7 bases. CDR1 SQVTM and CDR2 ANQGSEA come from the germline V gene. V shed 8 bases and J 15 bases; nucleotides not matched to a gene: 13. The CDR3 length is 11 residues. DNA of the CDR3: TGCAGCATACGGACAGGCCAAACGCGGTTCTTC. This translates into CSIRTGQTRFF.

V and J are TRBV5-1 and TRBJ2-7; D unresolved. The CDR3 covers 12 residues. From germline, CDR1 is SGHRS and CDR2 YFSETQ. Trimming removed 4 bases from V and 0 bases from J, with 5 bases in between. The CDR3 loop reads CASSDNSYEQYF. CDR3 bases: TGCGCCAGCAGCGACAACTCCTACGAGCAGTACTTC.

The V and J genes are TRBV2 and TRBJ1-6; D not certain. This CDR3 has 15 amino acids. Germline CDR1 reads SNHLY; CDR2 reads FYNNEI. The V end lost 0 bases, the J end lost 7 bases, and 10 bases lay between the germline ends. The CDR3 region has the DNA TGTGCCAGCAGTGAAGCTTCGGGTTACAATTCACCCCTCCACTTT. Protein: CASSEASGYNSPLHF.

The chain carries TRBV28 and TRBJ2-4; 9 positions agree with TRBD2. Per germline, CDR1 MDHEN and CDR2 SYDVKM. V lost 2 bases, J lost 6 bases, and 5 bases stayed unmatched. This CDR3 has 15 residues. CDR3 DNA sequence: TGTGCCAGCAGTTTAGGTCTAGCGGGAATAAACATTCAGTACTTC. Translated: CASSLGLAGINIQYF.

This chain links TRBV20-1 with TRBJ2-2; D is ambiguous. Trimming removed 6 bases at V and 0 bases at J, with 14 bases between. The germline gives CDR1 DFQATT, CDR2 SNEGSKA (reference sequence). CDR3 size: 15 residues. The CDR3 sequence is CSAWKASSNTGELFF. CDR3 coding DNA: TGCAGTGCATGGAAGGCTAGTTCGAACACCGGGGAGCTGTTTTTT.

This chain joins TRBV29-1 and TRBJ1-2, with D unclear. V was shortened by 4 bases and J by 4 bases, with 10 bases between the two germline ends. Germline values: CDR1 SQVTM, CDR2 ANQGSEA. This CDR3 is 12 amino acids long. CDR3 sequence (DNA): TGCAGCGTTGTTGCACAGATCTATGGCTACACCTTC. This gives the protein CSVVAQIYGYTF.

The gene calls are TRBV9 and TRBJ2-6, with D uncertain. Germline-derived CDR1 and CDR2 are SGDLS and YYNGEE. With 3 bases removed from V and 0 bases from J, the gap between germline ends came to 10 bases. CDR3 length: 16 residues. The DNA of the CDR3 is TGTGCCAGCAGCGGTGTTTCGCCCTCTGGGGCCAACGTCCTGACTTTC. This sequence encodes CASSGVSPSGANVLTF. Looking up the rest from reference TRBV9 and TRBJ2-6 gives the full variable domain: DSGVTQTPKHLITATGQRVTLRCSPRSGDLSVYWYQQSLDQGLQFLIQYYNGEERAKGNILERFSAQQFPDLHSELNLSSLELGDSALYFCASSGVSPSGANVLTFGAGSRLTVL.